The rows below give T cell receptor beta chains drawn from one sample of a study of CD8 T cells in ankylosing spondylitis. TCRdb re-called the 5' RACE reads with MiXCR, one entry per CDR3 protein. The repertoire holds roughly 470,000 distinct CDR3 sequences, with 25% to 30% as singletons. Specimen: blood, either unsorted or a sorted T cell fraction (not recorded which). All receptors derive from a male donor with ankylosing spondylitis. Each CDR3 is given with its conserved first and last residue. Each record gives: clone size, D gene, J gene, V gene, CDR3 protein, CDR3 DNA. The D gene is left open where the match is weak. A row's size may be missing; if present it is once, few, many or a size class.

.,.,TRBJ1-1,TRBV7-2,CASSLVGQFEAFF,TGTGCCAGCAGCTTAGTCGGGCAGTTTGAAGCTTTCTTT
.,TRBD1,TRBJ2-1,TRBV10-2,CASRADRGSYNEQFF,TGCGCCAGCAGGGCCGACAGGGGGTCCTACAATGAGCAGTTCTTC
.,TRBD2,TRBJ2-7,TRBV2,CASRERGRGEEQYF,TGTGCCAGCAGAGAGCGGGGACGAGGGGAGGAGCAGTACTTC
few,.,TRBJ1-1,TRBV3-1,CASSQVQMNTEAFF,TGTGCCAGCAGCCAAGTTCAGATGAACACTGAAGCTTTCTTT
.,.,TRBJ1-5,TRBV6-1,CASSGERGPHQPQHF,TGTGCCAGCAGTGGAGAAAGGGGCCCACATCAGCCCCAGCATTTT
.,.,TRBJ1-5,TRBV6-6,CASSPGPFPAQHF,TGTGCCAGCAGCCCGGGACCCTTCCCTGCCCAGCATTTT
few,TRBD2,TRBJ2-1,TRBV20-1,CSARPRLAGTYNEQFF,TGCAGTGCTAGGCCCCGTCTAGCGGGGACCTACAATGAGCAGTTCTTC
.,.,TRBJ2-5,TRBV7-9,CASSLGSSGLSGTQYF,TGTGCCAGCAGCTTAGGTTCGAGCGGCCTAAGCGGGACCCAGTACTTC
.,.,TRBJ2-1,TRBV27,CASSPNSVSGGQFF,TGTGCCAGCAGCCCCAACTCGGTCTCCGGCGGACAGTTCTTC
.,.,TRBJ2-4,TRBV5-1,CASSLFDSMKAKNIQYF,TGCGCCAGCAGCTTGTTTGACTCCATGAAAGCCAAAAACATTCAGTACTTC
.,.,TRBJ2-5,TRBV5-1,CASSVGTLQETQYF,TGCGCCAGCAGCGTAGGGACTTTGCAAGAGACCCAGTACTTC
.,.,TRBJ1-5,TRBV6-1,CASETGSNQPQHF,TGTGCCAGCGAGACAGGTAGCAATCAGCCCCAGCATTTT
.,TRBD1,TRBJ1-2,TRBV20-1,CSARGSGQAYGYTF,TGCAGTGCTAGGGGATCCGGACAGGCCTATGGCTACACCTTC
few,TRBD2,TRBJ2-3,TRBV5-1,CASSLESGSPQYF,TGCGCCAGCAGCTTAGAGAGCGGGAGCCCACAGTATTTT
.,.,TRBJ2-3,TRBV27,CASSSRDRGPASGNKKTDTQYF,TGTGCCAGCAGTTCCCGGGACAGGGGCCCAGCTAGCGGGAATAAGAAAACAGATACGCAGTATTTT
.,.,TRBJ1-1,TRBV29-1,CSVAGGGTEAFF,TGCAGCGTTGCCGGGGGAGGGACTGAAGCTTTCTTT
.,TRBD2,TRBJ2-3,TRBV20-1,CSAGGRAGYTDTQYF,TGCAGTGCTGGGGGGAGGGCCGGGTACACAGATACGCAGTATTTT
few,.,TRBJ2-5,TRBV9,CASSPGHDRETQYF,TGTGCCAGCAGCCCGGGACATGATAGGGAGACCCAGTACTTC